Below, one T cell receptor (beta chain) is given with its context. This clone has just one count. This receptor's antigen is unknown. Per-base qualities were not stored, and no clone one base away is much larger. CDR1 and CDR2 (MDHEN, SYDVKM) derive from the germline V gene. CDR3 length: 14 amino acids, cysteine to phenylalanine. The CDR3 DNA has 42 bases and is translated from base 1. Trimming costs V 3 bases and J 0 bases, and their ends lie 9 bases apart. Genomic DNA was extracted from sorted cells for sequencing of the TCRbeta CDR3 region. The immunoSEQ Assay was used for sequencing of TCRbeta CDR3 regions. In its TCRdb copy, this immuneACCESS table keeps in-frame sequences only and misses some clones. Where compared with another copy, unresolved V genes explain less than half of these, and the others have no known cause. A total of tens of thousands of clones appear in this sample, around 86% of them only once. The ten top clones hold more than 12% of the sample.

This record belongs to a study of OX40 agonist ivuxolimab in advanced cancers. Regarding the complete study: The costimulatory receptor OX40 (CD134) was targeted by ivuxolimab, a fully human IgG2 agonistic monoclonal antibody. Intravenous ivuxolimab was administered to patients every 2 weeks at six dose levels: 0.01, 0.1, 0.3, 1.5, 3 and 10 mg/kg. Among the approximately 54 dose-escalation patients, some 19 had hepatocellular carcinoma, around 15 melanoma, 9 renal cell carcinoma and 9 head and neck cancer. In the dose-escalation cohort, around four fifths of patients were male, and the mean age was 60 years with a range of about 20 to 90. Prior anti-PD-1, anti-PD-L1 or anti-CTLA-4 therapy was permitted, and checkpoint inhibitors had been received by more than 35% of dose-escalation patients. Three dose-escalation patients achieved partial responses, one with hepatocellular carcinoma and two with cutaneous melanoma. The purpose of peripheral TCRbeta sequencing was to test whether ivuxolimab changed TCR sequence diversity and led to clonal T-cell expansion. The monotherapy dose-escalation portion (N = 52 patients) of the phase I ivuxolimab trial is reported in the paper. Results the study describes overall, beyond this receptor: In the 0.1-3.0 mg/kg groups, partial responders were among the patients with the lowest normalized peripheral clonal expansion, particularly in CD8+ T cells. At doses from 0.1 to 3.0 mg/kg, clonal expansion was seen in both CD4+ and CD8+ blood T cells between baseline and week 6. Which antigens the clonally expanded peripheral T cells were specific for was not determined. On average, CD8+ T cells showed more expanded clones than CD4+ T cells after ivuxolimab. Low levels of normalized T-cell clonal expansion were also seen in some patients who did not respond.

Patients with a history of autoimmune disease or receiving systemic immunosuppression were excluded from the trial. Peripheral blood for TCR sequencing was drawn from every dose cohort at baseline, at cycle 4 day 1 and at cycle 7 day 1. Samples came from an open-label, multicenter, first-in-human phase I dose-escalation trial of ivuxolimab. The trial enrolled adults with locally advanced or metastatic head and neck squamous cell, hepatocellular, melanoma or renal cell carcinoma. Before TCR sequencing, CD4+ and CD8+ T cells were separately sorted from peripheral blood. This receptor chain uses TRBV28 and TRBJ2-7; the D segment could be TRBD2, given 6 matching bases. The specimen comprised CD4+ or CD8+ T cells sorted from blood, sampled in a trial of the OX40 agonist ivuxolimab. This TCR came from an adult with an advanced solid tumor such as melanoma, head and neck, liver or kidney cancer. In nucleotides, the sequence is TGTGCCAGCAGTTTGGGGGGAAGCTCCTACGAGCAGTACTTC. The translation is CASSLGGSSYEQYF.